This T cell receptor beta chain was captured in a study of T and B cells in COVID-19 patients. Whole-study context: Active-infection patients were older, median about 70 years, than recovered patients, median about 32 years.

Points from the study as a whole: Of roughly 2,000 TCR clusters found only in the recovered cohort, a few dozen had low generation probability. Clonality of TRB repertoires was high in active COVID-19; recovery brought above-healthy diversity and richness.

Each TRB amplification used roughly 240-550 ng of genomic DNA from blood. Multiplex PCR with BIOMED2 TRB-A/B primer pools amplified TRB rearrangements. TCRdb reprocessed the multiplex PCR reads via MiXCR and lists one record per CDR3 protein. Seen here are under 9,500 distinct CDR3 sequences, about 28% observed once, and the top ten hold more than 5%. As for this clonotype: Its antigen is not known.

The junction had 11 bases not matched to a gene; V was cut back by 7 bases and J by 3 bases. CDR3 size: 16 residues. In germline, CDR1 is SGHDT, CDR2 YYEEEE. The chain links TRBV5-6 to TRBJ2-5, with TRBD1 identical over 11 bases. The clonotype comes from a human donor who had recovered from COVID-19. Sequencing used blood. The CDR3 spells CASGPRDRGNEETQYF. CDR3 nucleotide sequence: TGTGCCAGCGGCCCCCGGGACAGGGGGAATGAAGAGACCCAGTACTTC.